This entry lists 18 T cell receptor beta chains sequenced from one sample in a study of cytomegalovirus exposure and HLA in healthy donors. Measured with immunoSEQ multiplex PCR; TCRdb has only the in-frame clones, and not every one. The table has some 140,000 clones, approximately 84% seen once; the top ten hold about 27%. The source material was PBMCs. The receptor source for this set is a man aged 25 to 40 in good health and CMV-seropositive.

The rearrangement joins TRBV5-1 to TRBJ2-7; 7 nucleotides match TRBD1. CDR3 size: 14 residues. CDR1 SGHRS and CDR2 YFSETQ come from the germline V gene. Losses at the gene ends were 4 bases for V and 3 bases for J; bases not matched to a gene: 7. CDR3 loop: CASSVERGLYEQYF. CDR3 sequence (DNA): TGCGCCAGCAGCGTGGAAAGGGGGCTCTACGAGCAGTACTTC.

The chain uses TRBV18 and TRBJ2-7, with 7 bases that match TRBD2. The CDR3 sequence is 14 residues long. Looked up from germline, CDR1 is KGHSH and CDR2 is LQKENI. J was trimmed by 0 bases and V by 6 bases; bases with no gene match: 5. The chain's CDR3 is CASSPGTISYEQYF. The DNA of the CDR3 is TGTGCCAGCTCGCCCGGGACTATCTCCTACGAGCAGTACTTC.

The chain recombines TRBV7-2 with TRBJ1-1, with D possibly TRBD1 on 6 matching bases. From germline, CDR1 is SGHTA and CDR2 FQGNSA. The ends were cut back, 6 bases at V and 1 base at J, with 12 bases in the middle. The CDR3 has 14 residues. The CDR3 DNA reads as TGTGCCAGCAGTTCGGGACACTCGAACACTGAAGCTTTCTTT. It specifies CASSSGHSNTEAFF.

The rearrangement links TRBV27 to TRBJ2-3, with D unclear. The CDR3 is made up of 11 amino acids. The ends were cut back, 7 bases at V and 4 bases at J, with 6 bases in the middle. Germline V CDR1 and CDR2: MNHEY, SMNVEV (reference sequence). The CDR3 DNA follows: TGTGCCAGCACCCGCGCAGATACGCAGTATTTT. This gives the protein CASTRADTQYF.

The chain has TRBV28 and TRBJ2-1; 9 bases fit TRBD2. From germline, CDR1 is MDHEN and CDR2 SYDVKM. The CDR3 has 15 amino acids. The V gene end was trimmed by 2 bases and the J gene end by 8 bases; junction bases not matched to a gene: 7. CDR3 amino acids: CASSLAGGVLYEQFF. The CDR3 bases are TGTGCCAGCAGTTTAGCGGGGGGGGTACTCTATGAGCAGTTCTTC. Using reference TRBV28 and TRBJ2-1 for the parts outside the CDR3, the full variable domain is DVKVTQSSRYLVKRTGEKVFLECVQDMDHENMFWYRQDPGLGLRLIYFSYDVKMKEKGDIPEGYSVSREKKERFSLILESASTNQTSMYLCASSLAGGVLYEQFFGPGTRLTVL.

The genes are TRBV9 and TRBJ2-2; 8 bases map to TRBD2. V dropped 1 base and J dropped 4; count of bases not matched to a gene: 3. The CDR3 is 15 residues long. CDR1 and CDR2 from the germline V gene are SGDLS and YYNGEE. Here the CDR3 DNA reads TGTGCCAGCAGCGTACTAGCGGGCTTCACCGGGGAGCTGTTTTTT. Protein product: CASSVLAGFTGELFF.

The V gene is TRBV5-6, the J gene TRBJ1-2; 7 bases line up with TRBD1. The CDR3 length is 16 residues. Germline lookup yields CDR1 SGHDT and CDR2 YYEEEE. Trimming removed 7 bases from V and 4 bases from J; junction bases left unmatched: 16. As DNA, the CDR3 is TGTGCCAGCGTCCGTGGGATACTCAGACAGGGCTATGGCTACACCTTC. It yields the protein CASVRGILRQGYGYTF.

This clone has more than one count but fewer than ten. V gene TRBV5-1 combines with J gene TRBJ2-5; 8 bases are shared with TRBD2. Germline V gene sequence: CDR1 SGHRS, CDR2 YFSETQ. This CDR3 region has 14 residues. V dropped 5 bases and J dropped 5; count of bases not matched to a gene: 8. The CDR3 DNA sequence: TGCGCCAGCAGGCGAGCGGGAGTGGGGGAGACCCAGTACTTC. Protein: CASRRAGVGETQYF.

The chain has TRBV27 and TRBJ2-1, with 11 bases lining up with TRBD2. After removal of 5 bases from V and 4 bases from J, the junction contained 4 bases not matched to a gene. The CDR3 totals 15 residues. Germline V gene sequence: CDR1 MNHEY, CDR2 SMNVEV (reference sequence). Here the CDR3 DNA reads TGTGCCAGCAGTACTCTAGCGGGGGGATACAATGAGCAGTTCTTC. Its translation is CASSTLAGGYNEQFF.

The chain joins TRBV4-2 to TRBJ2-1; 11 bases align to TRBD2. Germline V gene data show CDR1 as LGHNA and CDR2 as YNFKEQ. The CDR3 is made up of 17 amino acids. Trimming cost V 1 base and J 7 bases; bases outside gene matches: 9. The CDR3, as DNA: TGTGCCAGCAGCCAAGGGTTAGCGGGGGGGAATGAAAATGAGCAGTTCTTC. It encodes CASSQGLAGGNENEQFF.

The chain links TRBV7-9 to TRBJ2-5; TRBD1 matches at 7 bases. Per germline, CDR1 SEHNR and CDR2 FQNEAQ (reference sequence). CDR3 length: 14 amino acids. The V gene end was trimmed by 3 bases and the J gene end by 1 base; junction bases not matched to a gene: 2. CDR3 loop: CASSFWDSQETQYF. CDR3 DNA: TGTGCCAGCAGCTTCTGGGACAGCCAAGAGACCCAGTACTTC. Based on the CDR3 plus reference TRBV7-9 and TRBJ2-5, the full variable domain is DTGVSQNPRHKITKRGQNVTFRCDPISEHNRLYWYRQTLGQGPEFLTYFQNEAQLEKSRLLSDRFSAERPKGSFSTLEIQRTEQGDSAMYLCASSFWDSQETQYFGPGTRLLVL.

This clone was seen only once. The genes are TRBV5-1 and TRBJ1-1; the D is unclear. The CDR3 loop spans 17 amino acids. Germline CDR1 is SGHRS and CDR2 is YFSETQ. The V and J ends lost 5 bases and 0 bases respectively, with 20 bases between them. The CDR3 is CASSHSSLQLMNTEAFF. Here the CDR3 DNA reads TGCGCCAGCAGTCATTCGAGCCTCCAACTGATGAACACTGAAGCTTTCTTT.

V is TRBV4-3 and J is TRBJ1-2, with 7 bases matching TRBD1. The CDR3 is 13 amino acids. The J segment lost 5 bases and the V segment lost 4 bases, leaving 4 bases of the junction unmatched. Per the germline V gene, CDR1 is LGHNA and CDR2 is YSLEER. In DNA, the CDR3 is TGCGCCAGCAGCCTGACAGGGATGTATGGCTACACCTTC. It is translated as CASSLTGMYGYTF.

This clone appeared a single time. The rearrangement uses TRBV10-3 and TRBJ1-3; 8 nucleotides line up with TRBD1. The CDR3 loop spans 17 amino acids. CDR1 and CDR2 (germline): ENHRY, SYGVKD. The J segment lost 0 bases and the V segment lost 3 bases, leaving 7 bases of the junction unmatched. CDR3 in amino acids: CAISDGQGLASGNTIYF. Written as DNA, the CDR3 is TGTGCCATCAGTGACGGACAGGGACTCGCCTCTGGAAACACCATATATTTT.

V and J are TRBV7-3 and TRBJ2-2; tentative D call: TRBD2 (7 bases). The germline V gene has CDR1 SGHTA and CDR2 FQGTGA. CDR3 length: 15 residues. The V end lost 2 bases, the J end lost 6 bases, and 13 bases lay between the germline ends. The CDR3 coding sequence is TGTGCCAGCAGCTTAGGGGGCGGGAGTGCCGGGGAGCTGTTTTTT. It codes for CASSLGGGSAGELFF.

The chain combines TRBV7-2 with TRBJ2-3; maybe TRBD1 (7 bases). The CDR3 is made up of 14 amino acids. Trimming took off 6 bases at V and 3 bases at J, with 13 bases between the two ends. CDR1 and CDR2 from the germline V gene are SGHTA and FQGNSA. CDR3 protein: CASRIAGGTDTQYF. The CDR3 DNA reads as TGTGCCAGCAGGATTGCAGGGGGGACAGATACGCAGTATTTT.

The chain's CDR3 is CARSLVWGQGQDSNQPQHF. DNA of the CDR3: TGTGCCAGAAGCTTGGTTTGGGGACAGGGGCAAGATAGCAATCAGCCCCAGCATTTT. The rearrangement uses TRBV5-3 and TRBJ1-5; 10 bases line up with TRBD1. TRBV5-3 is sorted into the ORF group, with uncertain function. V gave up 0 bases and J gave up 0 bases; unmatched junction bases: 9. The CDR3 consists of 19 residues.

The chain joins TRBV7-8 to TRBJ1-4, with D unclear. CDR3 size: 16 residues. The germline V gene encodes CDR1 SGHVS and CDR2 FQNEAQ. Trimming stripped 0 bases from V and 4 bases from J, with 12 bases between. This chain's CDR3 is CASSLAFAGINEKLFF. In DNA form, the CDR3 reads TGTGCCAGCAGCTTAGCTTTCGCTGGCATTAATGAAAAACTGTTTTTT.